These 14 T cell receptor beta chains were all obtained from the same sample, sequenced in a study of human T cells and chemical hapten exposure. Time point of the sample: patch test 3, about 24 weeks after DPC sensitization. The treatment is: therapeutic diphenylcyclopropenone sensitization with weekly scalp DPC. A single record per CDR3 protein comes from TCRdb applying MiXCR to the RACE reads. The profile shows some 180,000 distinct CDR3 sequences, 20% to 25% of them singletons. This material consisted of whole blood, taken in connection with sensitization to the hapten diphenylcyclopropenone (DPC). The receptors here all came from a woman aged 40 to 50 with alopecia areata. Some clones in this sample may be carry-over from other donors' samples.

This clonotype appeared many times. The genes are TRBV9 and TRBJ2-1; 12 bases agree with TRBD2. The CDR3 runs to 18 residues. Trimming cost V 4 bases and J 3 bases; bases outside gene matches: 11. The germline V gene has CDR1 SGDLS and CDR2 YYNGEE. The CDR3, as DNA: TGTGCCAGCAGCCGCTCGACTAGCGGGAGATTGGGCTACAATGAGCAGTTCTTC. Its protein is CASSRSTSGRLGYNEQFF.

The rearrangement uses TRBV18 and TRBJ2-1; possibly TRBD2 for D (5 bases). This CDR3 comprises 16 residues. Germline V CDR1 and CDR2: KGHSH, LQKENI. V was shortened by 1 base and J by 3 bases, with 13 bases between the two germline ends. CDR3 residues: CASSPLPSGLYNEQFF. The CDR3 DNA reads as TGTGCCAGCTCACCACTCCCCAGCGGTCTCTACAATGAGCAGTTCTTC. Together with reference TRBV18 and TRBJ2-1, the CDR3 gives the full variable domain: NAGVMQNPRHLVRRRGQEARLRCSPMKGHSHVYWYRQLPEEGLKFMVYLQKENIIDESGMPKERFSAEFPKEGPSILRIQQVVRGDSAAYFCASSPLPSGLYNEQFFGPGTRLTVL.

This clonotype was observed a handful of times. The chain recombines TRBV28 with TRBJ2-1, with 7 bases fitting TRBD1. The CDR3 contains 14 residues. V lost 0 bases, J lost 13 bases, and 9 bases stayed unmatched. The V gene's germline CDR1 is MDHEN and CDR2 SYDVKM. The CDR3 DNA is TGTGCCAGCAGTTTATGGGACCGAGACAGGGAACAGTTCTTC. It is translated as CASSLWDRDREQFF.

The V and J genes are TRBV10-3 and TRBJ1-1; D not certain. This CDR3 region has 15 residues. The ends were cut back, 3 bases at V and 2 bases at J, with 13 bases in the middle. Germline V gives CDR1 ENHRY, CDR2 SYGVKD. The CDR3 nucleotides are TGTGCCATCAGTGATAAACTACAGACTAACACTGAAGCTTTCTTT. Its translation: CAISDKLQTNTEAFF.

This clonotype was seen a handful of times. This chain connects TRBV10-3 to TRBJ2-3; D gene unclear. The length of the CDR3 is 12 residues. Trimming took off 3 bases at V and 4 bases at J, with 5 bases between the two ends. Germline V gene data show CDR1 as ENHRY and CDR2 as SYGVKD. The CDR3 protein is CAISDRADTQYF. CDR3 sequence (DNA): TGTGCCATCAGTGATCGGGCAGATACGCAGTATTTT.

This clonotype came up many times. The chain recombines TRBV7-2 with TRBJ1-1, with D unclear. The CDR3 contains 16 residues. Between the trimmed V and J ends, which lost 1 base and 0 bases, there was a span of 12 bases. Per germline, CDR1 SGHTA and CDR2 FQGNSA. CDR3 bases: TGTGCCAGCAGCTTAGGTGGGGTAGCCCTGAACACTGAAGCTTTCTTT. Protein product: CASSLGGVALNTEAFF. Based on the CDR3 plus reference TRBV7-2 and TRBJ1-1, the full variable domain is GAGVSQSPSNKVTEKGKDVELRCDPISGHTALYWYRQSLGQGLEFLIYFQGNSAPDKSGLPSDRFSAERTGGSVSTLTIQRTQQEDSAVYLCASSLGGVALNTEAFFGQGTRLTVV.

The chain carries TRBV12-3 or TRBV12-4 and TRBJ1-4; no clear D gene. Trimming took 6 bases from V and 2 from J, leaving 7 bases between them. The CDR3 consists of 13 residues. CDR3 loop: CASRLGTNEKLFF. The CDR3 bases are TGTGCCAGCAGACTAGGGACTAATGAAAAACTGTTTTTT.

This rearrangement joins TRBV25-1 to TRBJ2-1; no firm D call. The V gene lost 7 bases and the J gene lost 10 bases, with 23 bases spanning the gap. The CDR3 is made up of 15 amino acids. The germline V gene has CDR1 MGHDK and CDR2 SYGVNS. As DNA, the CDR3 is TGTGCCAGCATAGGTGTTGGCGGCTCGCGGTCGGAGCAGTTCTTC. Translation gives CASIGVGGSRSEQFF.

This chain connects TRBV4-3 to TRBJ2-2; possibly TRBD2 for D (6 bases). Germline lookup yields CDR1 LGHNA and CDR2 YSLEER. V was pared by 2 bases and J by 5 bases, with 12 bases between. This CDR3 is 15 amino acids long. The CDR3 region has the DNA TGCGCCAGCAGCCAACCTGGGGGGAATACCGGGGAGCTGTTTTTT. Its protein is CASSQPGGNTGELFF.

The genes are TRBV6-5 and TRBJ2-7; TRBD1 agrees at 9 bases. The CDR3 has 15 residues. After removal of 4 bases from V and 4 bases from J, the junction contained 8 bases not matched to a gene. Per the germline V gene, CDR1 is MNHEY and CDR2 is SVGAGI. For the CDR3, the DNA is TGTGCCAGCAGTTCCTCGGACAGGGGTGGATACGAGCAGTACTTC. Translating gives CASSSSDRGGYEQYF.

The chain's CDR3 is CASSVSRSTEAFF. CDR3 sequence (DNA): TGTGCCAGCAGTGTATCGAGGAGCACTGAAGCTTTCTTT. The chain combines TRBV25-1 with TRBJ1-1; the D is unclear. The germline gives CDR1 MGHDK, CDR2 SYGVNS. With 4 bases removed from V and 4 bases from J, the gap between germline ends came to 10 bases. CDR3 length equals 13 residues. The whole variable domain, filled in from reference TRBV25-1 and TRBJ1-1, reads EADIYQTPRYLVIGTGKKITLECSQTMGHDKMYWYQQDPGMELHLIHYSYGVNSTEKGDLSSESTVSRIRTEHFPLTLESARPSHTSQYLCASSVSRSTEAFFGQGTRLTVV.

This chain links TRBV12-3 or TRBV12-4 with TRBJ2-1; D is perhaps TRBD1 (5 bases). With 4 bases removed from V and 3 bases from J, the gap between germline ends came to 13 bases. This CDR3 is built from 15 residues. CDR3 sequence (DNA): TGTGCCAGCAGTTCAGGGCCTATGAGCTACAATGAGCAGTTCTTC. Its protein is CASSSGPMSYNEQFF.

V usage is TRBV5-6 and J usage is TRBJ1-5, with D possibly TRBD1 on 5 matching bases. CDR1 is SGHDT and CDR2 is YYEEEE in the germline V gene. Trimming took off 5 bases at V and 15 bases at J, with 18 bases between the two ends. The CDR3 covers 12 residues. The CDR3, as DNA: TGTGCCAGCAGGCCCGGGACCATCATGGGGCATTTT. Its protein is CASRPGTIMGHF.

This rearrangement joins TRBV7-9 to TRBJ2-1, with 8 bases identical to TRBD2. The germline gives CDR1 SEHNR, CDR2 FQNEAQ (reference sequence). V shed 8 bases and J 2 bases; nucleotides not matched to a gene: 2. This CDR3 spans 13 amino acids. The CDR3 DNA follows: TGTGCCAGCGCGGGGGGCACCTACAATGAGCAGTTCTTC. Translated, it gives CASAGGTYNEQFF.